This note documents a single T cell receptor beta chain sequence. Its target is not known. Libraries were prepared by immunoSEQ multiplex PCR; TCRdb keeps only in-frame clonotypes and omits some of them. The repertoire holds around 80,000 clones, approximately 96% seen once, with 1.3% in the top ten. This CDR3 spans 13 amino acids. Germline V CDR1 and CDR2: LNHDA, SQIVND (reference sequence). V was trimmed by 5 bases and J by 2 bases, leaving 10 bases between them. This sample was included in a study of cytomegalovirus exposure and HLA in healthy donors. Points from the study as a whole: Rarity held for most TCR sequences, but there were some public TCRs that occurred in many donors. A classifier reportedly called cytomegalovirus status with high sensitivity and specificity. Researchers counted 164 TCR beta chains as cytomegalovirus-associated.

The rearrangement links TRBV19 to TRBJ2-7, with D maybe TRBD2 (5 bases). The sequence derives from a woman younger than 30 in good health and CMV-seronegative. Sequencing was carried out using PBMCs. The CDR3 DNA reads TGTGCCAGTAGTGCTACCGGGGCCTACGAGCAGTACTTC. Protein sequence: CASSATGAYEQYF.